Here is one T cell receptor (beta chain) with its context. Antigen unknown. Sorting of CD4+ naive, central memory, regulatory and stem cell-like memory cells was performed via CD45RO/CCR7/CD25/CD127/CD95/CD27. The data derive from a study of beta chain features in type 1 diabetes. Study-level results: Here, the possible influence of HLA type (on TCRB rearrangement) remained unresolved. Moderate yet significant TCRB CDR3 shortening was seen in Type 1 diabetes patients in all four CD4+ subsets. Patients and controls would be equally affected if PCR favored shorter templates.

Sequencing targeted expressed TCRB transcripts, as all isolated RNA had been reverse transcribed. Method: immunoSEQ multiplex PCR; TCRdb's copy keeps in-frame clones and lacks some. The sample holds over 650,000 clones, 11% to 15% seen once. Trimming removed 7 bases from V and 0 bases from J; junction bases left unmatched: 5. This CDR3 region has 14 residues. Germline V gene sequence: CDR1 SNHLY, CDR2 FYNNEI. The rearrangement uses TRBV2 and TRBJ1-2, with TRBD1 matching 7 bases. The receptor was derived from a man younger than 35 with type 1 diabetes. The sample was naive CD4+ T cells from blood. As DNA, the CDR3 is TGTGCCAGCACTCCAGGGGGAACTAACTATGGCTACACCTTC. Protein sequence: CASTPGGTNYGYTF.